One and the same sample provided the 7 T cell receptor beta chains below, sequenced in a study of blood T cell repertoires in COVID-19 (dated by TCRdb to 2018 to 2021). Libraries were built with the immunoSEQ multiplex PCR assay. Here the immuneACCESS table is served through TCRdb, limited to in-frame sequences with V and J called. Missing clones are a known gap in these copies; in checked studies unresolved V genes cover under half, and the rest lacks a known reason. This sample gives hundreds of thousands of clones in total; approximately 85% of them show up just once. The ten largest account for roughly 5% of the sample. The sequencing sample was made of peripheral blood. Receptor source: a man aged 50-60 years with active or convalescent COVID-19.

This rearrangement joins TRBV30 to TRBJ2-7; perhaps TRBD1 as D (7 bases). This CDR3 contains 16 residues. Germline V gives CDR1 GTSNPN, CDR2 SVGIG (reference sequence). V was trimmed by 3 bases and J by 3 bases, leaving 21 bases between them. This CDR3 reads CAWSDPDRWRGYEQYF. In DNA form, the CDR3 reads TGTGCCTGGAGCGACCCGGACAGGTGGAGGGGCTACGAGCAGTACTTC.

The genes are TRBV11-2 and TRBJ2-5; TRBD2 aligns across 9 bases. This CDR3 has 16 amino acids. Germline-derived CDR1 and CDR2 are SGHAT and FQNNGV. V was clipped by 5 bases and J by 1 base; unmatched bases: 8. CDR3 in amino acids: CASSPTAGGLQETQYF. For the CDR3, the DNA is TGTGCCAGCAGCCCCACAGCGGGAGGTCTCCAAGAGACCCAGTACTTC.

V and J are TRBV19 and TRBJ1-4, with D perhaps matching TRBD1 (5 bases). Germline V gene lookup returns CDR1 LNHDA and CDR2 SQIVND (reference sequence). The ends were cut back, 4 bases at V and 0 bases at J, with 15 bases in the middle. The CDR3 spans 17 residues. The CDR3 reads CASSSPGDSTTNEKLFF. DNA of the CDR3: TGTGCCAGTAGTAGTCCGGGCGACAGCACAACTAATGAAAAACTGTTTTTT. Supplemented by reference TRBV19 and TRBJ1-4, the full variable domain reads DGGITQSPKYLFRKEGQNVTLSCEQNLNHDAMYWYRQDPGQGLRLIYYSQIVNDFQKGDIAEGYSVSREKKESFPLTVTSAQKNPTAFYLCASSSPGDSTTNEKLFFGSGTQLSVL.

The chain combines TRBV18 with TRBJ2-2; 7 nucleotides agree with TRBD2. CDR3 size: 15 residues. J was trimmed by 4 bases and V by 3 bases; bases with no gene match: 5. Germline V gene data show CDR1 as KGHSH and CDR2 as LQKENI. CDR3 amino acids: CASSPVGGTTGELFF. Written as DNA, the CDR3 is TGTGCCAGCTCACCCGTCGGGGGGACCACCGGGGAGCTGTTTTTT.

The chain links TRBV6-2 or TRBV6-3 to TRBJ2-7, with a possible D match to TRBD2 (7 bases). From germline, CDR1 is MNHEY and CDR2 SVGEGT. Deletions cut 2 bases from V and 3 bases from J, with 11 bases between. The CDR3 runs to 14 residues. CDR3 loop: CASSYAGAYYEQYF. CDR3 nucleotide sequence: TGTGCCAGCAGTTACGCGGGGGCTTACTACGAGCAGTACTTC.

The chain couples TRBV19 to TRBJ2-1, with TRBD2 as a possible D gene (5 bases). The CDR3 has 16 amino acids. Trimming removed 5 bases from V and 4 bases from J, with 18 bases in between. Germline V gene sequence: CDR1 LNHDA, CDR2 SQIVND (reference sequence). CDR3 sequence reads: CASSLRSGGVYNEQFF. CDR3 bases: TGTGCCAGTAGTCTCCGGAGCGGCGGAGTTTACAATGAGCAGTTCTTC.

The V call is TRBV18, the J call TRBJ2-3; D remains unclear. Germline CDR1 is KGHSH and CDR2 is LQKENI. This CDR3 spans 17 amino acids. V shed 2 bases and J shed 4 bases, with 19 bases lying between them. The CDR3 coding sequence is TGTGCCAGCTCACCATTTGCCTCTCGCGAAAGTGCAGATACGCAGTATTTT. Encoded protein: CASSPFASRESADTQYF.